This T cell receptor beta chain appears in the sequencing data of a study of chemoradiotherapy in HPV16-positive cancers. Per the germline V gene, CDR1 is SNHLY and CDR2 is FYNNEI. The V end was cut by 4 bases, the J end by 4 bases, with 7 bases between. The length of the CDR3 is 12 residues. Assay: immunoSEQ multiplex PCR; the TCRdb copy retains only in-frame clones and omits some. The profile shows thousands of clones, more than 60% of them singletons. The chain uses TRBV2 and TRBJ2-5; D not resolved. The TCR was taken from a human donor with HPV-associated anogenital cancer. Sequenced here: tumor tissue, sampled from a patient who underwent chemoradiotherapy. In DNA form, the CDR3 reads TGTGCCAGCAGTGGGCAGTCAGAGACCCAGTACTTC. It is translated as CASSGQSETQYF.